This T cell receptor beta chain appears in the sequencing data of a study of T-cell reconstitution after alpha-beta-depleted transplantation in children. Whole-study results and caveats: Counts and diversity of T cells one year after transplant came mostly from newly produced T cells. There were reportedly several hundred expanded graft clones from which alpha-beta T cells came about two months after transplant. It was surviving recipient T cells and thymic progenitors that gave some patients high TCRbeta diversity at day 60.

The CDR3 runs 16 residues. CDR1 is DFQATT and CDR2 is SNEGSKA in the germline V gene (reference sequence). V was trimmed by 3 bases and J by 0 bases, leaving 16 bases between them. As to this clonotype: Its cognate antigen is unknown.

The authors prepared the TCRbeta library with unique molecular identifiers. TCRdb independently ran MiXCR on the PCR reads; one entry per CDR3 protein. The sample records around 600,000 distinct CDR3 sequences, more than 20% being singletons. The source is a boy under two years old who had a stem cell transplant for acute myeloid leukemia, so the T cells may come from the graft donor. The chain employs TRBV20-1 and TRBJ2-3; D unclear. Sample: PBMCs, mostly from graft donor cells, taken 360 days after TCRalphabeta/CD19-depleted stem cell transplant. CDR3 sequence: CSASDPRRTSTDTQYF. The CDR3 nucleotides read TGCAGTGCTAGCGACCCCAGAAGGACCAGCACAGATACGCAGTATTTT.